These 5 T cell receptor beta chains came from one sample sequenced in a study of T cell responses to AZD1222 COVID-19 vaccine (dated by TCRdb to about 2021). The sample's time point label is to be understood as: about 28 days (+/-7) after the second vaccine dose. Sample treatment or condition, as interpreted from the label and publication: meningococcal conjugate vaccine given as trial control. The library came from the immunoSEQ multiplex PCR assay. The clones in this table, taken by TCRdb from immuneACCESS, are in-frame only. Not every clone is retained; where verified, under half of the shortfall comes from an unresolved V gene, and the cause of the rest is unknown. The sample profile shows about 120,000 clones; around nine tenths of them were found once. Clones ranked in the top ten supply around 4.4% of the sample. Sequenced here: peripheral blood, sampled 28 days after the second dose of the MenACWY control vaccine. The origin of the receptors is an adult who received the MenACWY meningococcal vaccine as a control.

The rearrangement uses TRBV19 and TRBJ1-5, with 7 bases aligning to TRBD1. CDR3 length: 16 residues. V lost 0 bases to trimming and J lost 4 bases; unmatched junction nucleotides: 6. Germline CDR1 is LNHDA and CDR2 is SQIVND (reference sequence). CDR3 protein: CASSIDQGQRNQPQHF. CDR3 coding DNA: TGTGCCAGTAGTATAGATCAGGGACAGCGAAATCAGCCCCAGCATTTT.

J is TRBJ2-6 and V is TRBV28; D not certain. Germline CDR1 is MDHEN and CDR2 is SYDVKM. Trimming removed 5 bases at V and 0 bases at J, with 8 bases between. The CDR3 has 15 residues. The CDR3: CASSSLSSGANVLTF. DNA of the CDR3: TGTGCCAGCAGTAGCCTTAGCTCTGGGGCCAACGTCCTGACTTTC.

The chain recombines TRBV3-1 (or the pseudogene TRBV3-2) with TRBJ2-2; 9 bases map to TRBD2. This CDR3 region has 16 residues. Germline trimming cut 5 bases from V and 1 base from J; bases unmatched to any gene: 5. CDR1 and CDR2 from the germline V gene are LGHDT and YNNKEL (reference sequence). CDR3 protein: CASSFLAGKNTGELFF. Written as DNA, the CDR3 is TGTGCCAGCAGCTTTCTAGCGGGAAAGAACACCGGGGAGCTGTTTTTT.

CDR3 DNA: TGTGCCAGCAGTATACAAGGGCAGATGAACACTGAAGCTTTCTTT. Protein: CASSIQGQMNTEAFF. This rearrangement joins TRBV2 to TRBJ1-1, with D uncertain. V was shortened by 5 bases and J by 0 bases, with 13 bases between the two germline ends. This CDR3 region has 15 residues. Looked up from germline, CDR1 is SNHLY and CDR2 is FYNNEI. The whole variable domain, remainder taken from reference TRBV2 and TRBJ1-1, is EPEVTQTPSHQVTQMGQEVILRCVPISNHLYFYWYRQILGQKVEFLVSFYNNEISEKSEIFDDQFSVERPDGSNFTLKIRSTKLEDSAMYFCASSIQGQMNTEAFFGQGTRLTVV.

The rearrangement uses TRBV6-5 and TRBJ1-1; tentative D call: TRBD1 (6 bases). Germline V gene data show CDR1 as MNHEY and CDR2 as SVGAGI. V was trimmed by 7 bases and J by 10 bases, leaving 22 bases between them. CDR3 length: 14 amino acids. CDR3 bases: TGTGCCAGCACCCAAAGGGCACAGGGATCAAGAGCTTTCTTT. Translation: CASTQRAQGSRAFF.